This TCR beta chain originates from a study of CD8 T cells in ankylosing spondylitis. A quantitative 5'-RACE method, one with molecular barcodes, was used to make TCR beta libraries. A single record per CDR3 protein comes from TCRdb applying MiXCR to the 5' RACE reads. The data show roughly 700,000 distinct CDR3 sequences, around a fifth seen once. The CDR3 is made up of 14 amino acids. Germline values: CDR1 SGHRS, CDR2 YFSETQ. V lost 2 bases and J 1 base, leaving 9 bases between the germline ends. Overall study results and limits: Reactive arthritis synovial fluid and blood were previously reported to contain some motif variants. Relatively rare in peripheral blood, disease-linked clones were also CD8+. One TCR beta motif, made up of roughly eight highly homologous variants, appeared characteristic of ankylosing spondylitis blood. Matched synovial fluid from ankylosing spondylitis patients was reported to be enriched for disease-linked clones.

The table lists this clonotype with a few counts. Antigen specificity is unknown. The sample taken for sequencing was blood, either unsorted or a sorted T cell fraction (not recorded which). The V and J genes are TRBV5-1 and TRBJ1-1, with D tentatively TRBD1 (5 bases). This TCR was recovered from a male donor with ankylosing spondylitis. CDR3: CASSLGDQNTEAFF. The CDR3 DNA reads TGCGCCAGCAGCTTAGGGGATCAGAACACTGAAGCTTTCTTT.